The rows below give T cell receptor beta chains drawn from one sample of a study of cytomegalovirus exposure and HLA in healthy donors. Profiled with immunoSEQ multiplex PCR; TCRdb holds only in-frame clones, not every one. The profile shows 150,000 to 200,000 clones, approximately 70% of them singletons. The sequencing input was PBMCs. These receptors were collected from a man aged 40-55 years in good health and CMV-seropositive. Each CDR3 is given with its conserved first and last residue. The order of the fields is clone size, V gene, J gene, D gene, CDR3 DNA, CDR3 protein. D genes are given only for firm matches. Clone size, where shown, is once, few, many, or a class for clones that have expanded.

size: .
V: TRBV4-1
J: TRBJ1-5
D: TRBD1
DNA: TGCGCCAGCAGCCCAGGGACAGGAACGAATCAGCCCCAGCATTTT
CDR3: CASSPGTGTNQPQHF

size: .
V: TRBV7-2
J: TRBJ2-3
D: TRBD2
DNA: TGTGCCAGCAGCTTAGTGAGCGGGGGGGCCTGGGATACGCAGTATTTT
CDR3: CASSLVSGGAWDTQYF

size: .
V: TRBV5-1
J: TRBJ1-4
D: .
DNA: TGCGCCAGCAGCTTGGTAACCGGGGAGGAAAAACTGTTTTTT
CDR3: CASSLVTGEEKLFF

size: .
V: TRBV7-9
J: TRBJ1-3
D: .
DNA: TGTTCCAGCAGCGATAGCGGGACTGCTGGAAACACCATATATTTT
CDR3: CSSSDSGTAGNTIYF

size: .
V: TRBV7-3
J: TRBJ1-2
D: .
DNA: TGTGCCAGCAGCTTATCCAGGGAGGCTGGCTACACCTTC
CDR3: CASSLSREAGYTF

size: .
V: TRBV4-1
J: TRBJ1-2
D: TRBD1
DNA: TGCGCCAGCAGCCAAGATCCATCCTATGGGACAGGCTATGGCTACACCTTC
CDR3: CASSQDPSYGTGYGYTF

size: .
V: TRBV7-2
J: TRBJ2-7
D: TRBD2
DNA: TGTGCCAGCAGCGCCAGCGGGGGGAACTACGAGCAGTACTTC
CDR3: CASSASGGNYEQYF

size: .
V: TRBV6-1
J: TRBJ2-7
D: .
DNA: TGTGCCACCGTGGGGGAGGTGTACGAGCAGTACTTC
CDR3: CATVGEVYEQYF

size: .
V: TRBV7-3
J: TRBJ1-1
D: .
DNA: TGTGCCAGCAGCTCAGGGTATGATACTGAAGCTTTCTTT
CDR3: CASSSGYDTEAFF

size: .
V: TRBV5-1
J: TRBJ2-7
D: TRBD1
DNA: TGCGCCAGCAGCCCCGTCCCGGGACAGGAGTCTGCCTACGAGCAGTACTTC
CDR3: CASSPVPGQESAYEQYF

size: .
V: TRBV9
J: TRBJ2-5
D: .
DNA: TGTGCCAGCAGCGTAGGCTGGGCACAGCAAGAGACCCAGTACTTC
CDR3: CASSVGWAQQETQYF

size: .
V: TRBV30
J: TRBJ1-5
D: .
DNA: TGTGCCTGGAGCCTTGCGGGGAGCAATCAGCCCCAGCATTTT
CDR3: CAWSLAGSNQPQHF

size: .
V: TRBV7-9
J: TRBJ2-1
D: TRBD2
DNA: TGTGCCAGCAGTCCGGGACTAGCGGGCACGGGCTCCTCCTACAATGAGCAGTTCTTC
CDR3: CASSPGLAGTGSSYNEQFF

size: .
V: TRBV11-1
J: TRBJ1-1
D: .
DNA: TGTGCCAGCAGCTTTTTCGACACTGAAGCTTTCTTT
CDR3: CASSFFDTEAFF

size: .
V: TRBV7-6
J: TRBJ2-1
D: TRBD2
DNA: TGTGCCAGCAGCGGAGGACTTGAGCGAGCGGGGGGCAGTCACTCCTACAATGAGCAGTTCTTC
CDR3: CASSGGLERAGGSHSYNEQFF

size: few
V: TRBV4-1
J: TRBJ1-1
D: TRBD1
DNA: TGCGCCAGCAGCCAAGGGACAGGGGTGAACACTGAAGCTTTCTTT
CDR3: CASSQGTGVNTEAFF

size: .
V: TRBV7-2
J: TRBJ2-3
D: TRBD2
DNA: TGTGCCAGCAGCCCGGGACTAGCGGGGGCCCCCACAGATACGCAGTATTTT
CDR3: CASSPGLAGAPTDTQYF

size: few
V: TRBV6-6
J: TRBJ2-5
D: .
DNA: TGTGCCAGCAGTTACCCTGAGGGGACCCAGTACTTC
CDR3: CASSYPEGTQYF

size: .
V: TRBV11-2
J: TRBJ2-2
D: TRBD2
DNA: TGTGCCAGCAGCTTAGGTAGCGGGGGCGGGGAGCTGTTTTTT
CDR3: CASSLGSGGGELFF

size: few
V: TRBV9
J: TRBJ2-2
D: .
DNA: TGTGCCAGCAGCGTAGTCGGGGGAAGCACCGGGGAGCTGTTTTTT
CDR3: CASSVVGGSTGELFF

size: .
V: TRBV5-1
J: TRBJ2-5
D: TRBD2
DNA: TGCGCCAGCAGCCTGGGGCCTAGCGGGGGTCAAGAGACCCAGTACTTC
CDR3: CASSLGPSGGQETQYF

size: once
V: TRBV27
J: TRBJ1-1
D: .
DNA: TGTGCCAGCAGTTTATCTCGCGGCACTGAAGCTTTCTTT
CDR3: CASSLSRGTEAFF

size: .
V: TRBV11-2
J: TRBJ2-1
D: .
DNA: TGTGCCAGCAGCCGGAGGGGGGGGGCGGGTTACAATGAGCAGTTCTTC
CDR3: CASSRRGGAGYNEQFF

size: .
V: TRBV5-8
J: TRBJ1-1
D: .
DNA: TGTGCCAGCACCGACCGACAGTTAATGAACACTGAAGCTTTCTTT
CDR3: CASTDRQLMNTEAFF

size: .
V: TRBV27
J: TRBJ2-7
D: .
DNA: TGTGCCAGCAGTTTTAGGCAGGGCCTGCCCTACGAGCAGTACTTC
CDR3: CASSFRQGLPYEQYF

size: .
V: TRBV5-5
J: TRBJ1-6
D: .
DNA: TGTGCCAGCAGCTTGGTCCTGGACACCCTCCACTTT
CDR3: CASSLVLDTLHF

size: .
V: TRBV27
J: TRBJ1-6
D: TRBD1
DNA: TGTGCCAGCAGTTTGGGGACAGCCTCCTATAATTCACCCCTCCACTTT
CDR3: CASSLGTASYNSPLHF

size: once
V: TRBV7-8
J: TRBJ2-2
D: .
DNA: TGTGCCAGCAGCTTAGGGGCCAGGGCGAACACCGGGGAGCTGTTTTTT
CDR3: CASSLGARANTGELFF

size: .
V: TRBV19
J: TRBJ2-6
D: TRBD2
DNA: TGTGCCAGTAGTATGACTAGCGTTTCAATATCTGGGGCCAACGTCCTGACTTTC
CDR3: CASSMTSVSISGANVLTF

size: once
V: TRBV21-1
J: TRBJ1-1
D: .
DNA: TGTGCGACAAGATTAGGTTTGGGGAACACTGAAGCTTTCTTT
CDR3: CATRLGLGNTEAFF

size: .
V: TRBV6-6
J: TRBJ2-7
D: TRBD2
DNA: TGTGCCAGCAGTACCCTAGCGGGGGGTTCCTACGAGCAGTACTTC
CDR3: CASSTLAGGSYEQYF

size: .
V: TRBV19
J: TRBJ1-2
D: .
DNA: TGTGCCAGTAGTATCCACACCCCAACAGGGTTTAACTATGGCTACACCTTC
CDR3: CASSIHTPTGFNYGYTF

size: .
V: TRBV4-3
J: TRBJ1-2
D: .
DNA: TGCGCCAGCAGCCAAGATCCCCCCAGAATCTATGGCTACACCTTC
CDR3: CASSQDPPRIYGYTF

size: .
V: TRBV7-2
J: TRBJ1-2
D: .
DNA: TGTGCCAGCAGGCGGGGGAACTCTAACTATGGCTACACCTTC
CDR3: CASRRGNSNYGYTF

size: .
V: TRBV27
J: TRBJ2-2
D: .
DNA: TGTGCCAGCAGGGCCTCGAACACCGGGGAGCTGTTTTTT
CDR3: CASRASNTGELFF

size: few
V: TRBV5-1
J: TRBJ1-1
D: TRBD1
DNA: TGCGCCAGCAGCTTGGCACAGGGGGGGATGAACACTGAAGCTTTCTTT
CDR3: CASSLAQGGMNTEAFF

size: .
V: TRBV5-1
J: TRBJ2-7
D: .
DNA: TGCGCCAGCGGCTCACATTATGAGCAGTACTTC
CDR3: CASGSHYEQYF

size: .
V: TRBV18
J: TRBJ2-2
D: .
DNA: TGTGCCAGCTCACCAGGAGGGTCGGGCGGGGAGCTGTTTTTT
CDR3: CASSPGGSGGELFF

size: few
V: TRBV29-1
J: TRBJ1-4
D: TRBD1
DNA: TGCAGCGCTACGCCGGGACAGGGAGGGGAAAAACTGTTTTTT
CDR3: CSATPGQGGEKLFF

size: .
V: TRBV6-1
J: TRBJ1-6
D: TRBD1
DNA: TGTGCCAGCAGTGAAGCGCCAGGGGGATCTACACCCCTCCACTTT
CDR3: CASSEAPGGSTPLHF

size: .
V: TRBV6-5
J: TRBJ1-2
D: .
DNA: TGTGCCAGCAGCATAGGGGGTCATGGCTACACCTTC
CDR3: CASSIGGHGYTF